The 30 T cell receptor beta chains below come from one sample, sequenced in a study of shared clonotypes between healthy human individuals. Clones were read by immunoSEQ multiplex PCR, and TCRdb kept only the in-frame ones, dropping some. The data contain about 490,000 clones, 81% of them singletons. Input material: PBMCs. The origin of the receptors is a woman aged 40 to 55 in good health. Some clones in this sample may be carry-over from other donors' samples.

CDR3 DNA: TGTGCCAGCAGCTTAGCGACACAGGCGGTGAGGATAGAGACCCAGTACTTC. It translates to CASSLATQAVRIETQYF. J is TRBJ2-5 and V is TRBV11-1; D possibly corresponds to TRBD1 (5 bases). CDR1 SGHAT and CDR2 FQDESV come from the germline V gene (reference sequence). The CDR3 runs to 17 residues. The V and J ends lost 0 bases and 4 bases respectively, with 18 bases between them.

Comment on this clone: This likely reflects a read error, since a far larger clone is one base away. This sequence joins TRBV29-1 and TRBJ1-1; 7 bases fit TRBD1. This CDR3 comprises 13 residues. Germline assignment: CDR1 SQVTM and CDR2 ANQGSEA. For the CDR3, the DNA is TGCAGCGTGGGACAGAGACTAGGGACTGGAGCTTTCTTT. This gives the protein CSVGQRLGTGAFF.

CDR3 sequence reads: CASSPGRTYEQYF. DNA of the CDR3: TGTGCCAGCAGCCCGGGACGGACGTACGAGCAGTACTTC. This sequence joins TRBV25-1 and TRBJ2-7; either TRBD1 or TRBD2 may supply D (5 bases each). The V gene lost 6 bases and the J gene lost 4 bases, with 13 bases spanning the gap. CDR1 is MGHDK and CDR2 is SYGVNS in the germline V gene. The CDR3 covers 13 residues.

On this clone: Only one base separates this from a far larger clonotype, so it likely reflects a read error. J is TRBJ2-7 and V is TRBV27; 9 nucleotides match TRBD2. J was trimmed by 9 bases and V by 5 bases; bases with no gene match: 14. The CDR3 covers 15 residues. The germline V gene encodes CDR1 MNHEY and CDR2 SMNVEV (reference sequence). CDR3 sequence reads: CASSTGTSFLVWQYF. CDR3 DNA sequence: TGTGCCAGCAGTACCGGGACTAGCTTTTTGGTTTGGCAGTACTTC.

In regard to this clone: A far larger clone is off by one base, so a read error is likely. The chain is built from TRBV6-4 and TRBJ2-2; D is undetermined. Germline lookup yields CDR1 MRHNA and CDR2 SNTAGT. This CDR3 is 15 amino acids long. V was cut by 2 bases and J by 1 base, with 8 bases left in between. In DNA form, the CDR3 reads TGTGCCAGCAGTGACCCTGGGGAGAACACCGGGGAGCTGTTTTTT. This codes for CASSDPGENTGELFF.

The rearrangement joins TRBV9 to TRBJ1-2, with TRBD1 identical over 7 bases. The CDR3 is made up of 14 amino acids. V dropped 3 bases and J dropped 4; count of bases not matched to a gene: 6. In germline, CDR1 is SGDLS, CDR2 YYNGEE. CDR3 coding DNA: TGTGCCAGCAGCGCGGACAGGTCCCTCTATGGCTACACCTTC. Its protein is CASSADRSLYGYTF.

The V call is TRBV11-2, the J call TRBJ2-7; TRBD2 matches at 8 bases. Germline V CDR1 and CDR2: SGHAT, FQNNGV. The ends lost 0 bases at V and 3 bases at J; junction bases unmatched: 10. The CDR3 loop spans 17 amino acids. The CDR3 DNA reads as TGTGCCAGCAGCTTAGATCAAGCGGGGGTGAGCCTCTACGAGCAGTACTTC. Its translation: CASSLDQAGVSLYEQYF. The whole variable domain, remainder taken from reference TRBV11-2 and TRBJ2-7, is EAGVAQSPRYKIIEKRQSVAFWCNPISGHATLYWYQQILGQGPKLLIQFQNNGVVDDSQLPKDRFSAERLKGVDSTLKIQPAKLEDSAVYLCASSLDQAGVSLYEQYFGPGTRLTVT.

The CDR3 DNA follows: TGTGCCAGCAGCTTTGGGTTCGAGCAGTACTTC. This translates into CASSFGFEQYF. The genes are TRBV28 and TRBJ2-7; D is unclear. The CDR3 sequence is 11 residues long. Between the trimmed V and J ends, which lost 6 bases and 6 bases, there was a span of 9 bases. The germline V gene encodes CDR1 MDHEN and CDR2 SYDVKM.

This chain joins TRBV7-8 and TRBJ2-7; 9 bases fit TRBD2. Germline CDR1 and CDR2: SGHVS and FQNEAQ. The length of the CDR3 is 15 residues. Trimming cost V 5 bases and J 3 bases; bases outside gene matches: 8. DNA for the CDR3: TGTGCCAGCAGCCTTCGGACTAGCGAAATCTACGAGCAGTACTTC. Encoded protein: CASSLRTSEIYEQYF.

Points on this clone: A far larger clone is one base from this, pointing to a likely read error. This chain uses TRBV5-1 with TRBJ1-1; no firm D call. Trimming left V 4 bases short and J 3 bases short, with 16 bases between. There are 15 residues in the CDR3. Germline lookup yields CDR1 SGHRS and CDR2 YFSETQ. CDR3 protein: CASSPPGNWDTEAFF. CDR3 DNA sequence: TGCGCCAGCAGCCCCCCCGGGAATTGGGACACTGAAGCTTTCTTT.

The V and J genes are TRBV29-1 and TRBJ2-7; 12 bases align to TRBD2. V shed 5 bases and J 4 bases; nucleotides not matched to a gene: 3. CDR1 SQVTM and CDR2 ANQGSEA come from the germline V gene. The CDR3 covers 13 residues. CDR3 loop: CSVRLAGGYEQYF. The DNA of the CDR3 is TGCAGCGTTCGGCTAGCGGGGGGGTACGAGCAGTACTTC.

In this sample, this clone turned up once. This chain uses TRBV29-1 with TRBJ2-3; D may be TRBD2 (5 bases). The V gene lost 0 bases and the J gene lost 3 bases, with 10 bases spanning the gap. This CDR3 spans 14 amino acids. The germline V gene has CDR1 SQVTM and CDR2 ANQGSEA. The CDR3 sequence is CSVEDELATDTQYF. The CDR3 DNA reads as TGCAGCGTTGAAGATGAGCTAGCAACAGATACGCAGTATTTT.

V gene TRBV2 combines with J gene TRBJ1-4; the match to TRBD1 covers 11 bases. V trimming: 6 bases; J trimming: 6 bases; junction bases outside the gene matches: 3. The CDR3 contains 14 residues. Germline CDR1 SNHLY, CDR2 FYNNEI. CDR3 sequence reads: CASSVDRGHEKLFF. DNA for the CDR3: TGTGCCAGCAGCGTGGACAGGGGGCATGAAAAACTGTTTTTT.

The chain uses TRBV28 and TRBJ1-1, with D possibly being TRBD1 (5 bases). Trimming removed 3 bases at V and 4 bases at J, with 15 bases between. The CDR3 is 15 residues long. Germline V lookup: CDR1 MDHEN, CDR2 SYDVKM. The CDR3 nucleotides are TGTGCCAGCAGTTTTCCCGCAGGGTCGGGCACTGAAGCTTTCTTT. This encodes CASSFPAGSGTEAFF.

On this clone: A read error is the likely source, as a far larger clone sits one nucleotide away. CDR3 DNA sequence: TGTGCCAGCAGCGTAAGGGCAGGGGGTCCGGAGACCCAGTACTTC. Translated: CASSVRAGGPETQYF. This sequence joins TRBV9 and TRBJ2-5; 7 bases line up with TRBD1. Germline lookup yields CDR1 SGDLS and CDR2 YYNGEE. The trim removed 1 base at V and 5 bases at J, leaving 8 bases unmatched. There are 15 residues in the CDR3.

This clone has a handful of counts. V is TRBV4-1 and J is TRBJ2-7; D might be TRBD2 (6 bases). This CDR3 contains 15 residues. Germline values: CDR1 MGHRA, CDR2 YSYEKL. V lost 4 bases and J lost 0, with 13 bases in between. The CDR3 reads CASSRERASSYEQYF. As DNA, the CDR3 is TGCGCCAGCAGCCGAGAGCGGGCCAGCTCCTACGAGCAGTACTTC.

Remarks on this clone: This likely stems from a read error, as it lies one base from a far larger clone. J is TRBJ1-1 and V is TRBV6-5; D perhaps matches TRBD1 (6 bases). The CDR3 is 15 residues long. Germline CDR1 MNHEY, CDR2 SVGAGI. The ends were cut back, 5 bases at V and 7 bases at J, with 20 bases in the middle. CDR3 in amino acids: CASSPYRVVDIEAFF. In DNA, the CDR3 is TGTGCCAGCAGTCCCTACAGGGTGGTGGACATTGAAGCTTTCTTT.

The CDR3 DNA reads as TGTGCCAGCAGGGCCCACGACAGGGGCAATCAGCCCCAGCATTTT. The encoded protein is CASRAHDRGNQPQHF. The chain couples TRBV4-2 to TRBJ1-5; 7 bases map to TRBD1. The CDR3 is 15 amino acids. Trimming took 6 bases from V and 2 from J; bases not matched to a gene: 7. The germline CDR1 and CDR2 sequences are LGHNA and YNFKEQ.

A remark on this clone: Only one base separates this from a far larger clonotype, so it likely reflects a read error. The chain has TRBV5-6 and TRBJ2-2; D is unclear. Germline CDR1 is SGHDT and CDR2 is YYEEEE. This CDR3 comprises 15 residues. The CDR3 nucleotides are TGTACCAGCAGCTTGGTACGGATTGATGGCGGGGAGCTGTTTTTT. Protein: CTSSLVRIDGGELFF.

The V call is TRBV7-2, the J call TRBJ2-5; D possibly corresponds to TRBD2 (5 bases). V lost 2 bases and J lost 0, with 7 bases in between. This CDR3 region has 14 residues. The germline gives CDR1 SGHTA, CDR2 FQGNSA. DNA of the CDR3: TGTGCCAGCAGCTTAAGCGGAGACCAAGAGACCCAGTACTTC. Translated, it gives CASSLSGDQETQYF. Using reference TRBV7-2 and TRBJ2-5 for the parts outside the CDR3, the full variable domain is GAGVSQSPSNKVTEKGKDVELRCDPISGHTALYWYRQSLGQGLEFLIYFQGNSAPDKSGLPSDRFSAERTGGSVSTLTIQRTQQEDSAVYLCASSLSGDQETQYFGPGTRLLVL.

In regard to this clone: A far larger clone is just one base off, so this is likely a read error. The gene calls are TRBV20-1 and TRBJ1-1, with D unresolved. Trimming stripped 4 bases from V and 1 base from J, with 4 bases between. Per germline, CDR1 DFQATT and CDR2 SNEGSKA (reference sequence). CDR3 length: 11 amino acids. The DNA of the CDR3 is TGCAGTGCTATTAAGAACACTGAAGCTTTCTTT. It specifies CSAIKNTEAFF.

The chain has TRBV29-1 and TRBJ2-3, with TRBD2 identical over 7 bases. This CDR3 region has 12 residues. CDR1 and CDR2 from the germline V gene are SQVTM and ANQGSEA. As DNA, the CDR3 is TGCAGTGTGGGGGGGGGCACAGATACGCAGTATTTT. Its protein product is CSVGGGTDTQYF.

This clone was observed a handful of times. A far larger clone differs by one base, so this is likely a read error. The chain is built from TRBV5-1 and TRBJ2-2; D perhaps matches TRBD1 (5 bases). Per germline, CDR1 SGHRS and CDR2 YFSETQ. The CDR3 has 15 amino acids. CDR3 protein: CAGSLMSRDTGELFF. The CDR3 DNA is TGCGCCGGCAGCTTGATGTCCAGGGACACCGGGGAGCTGTTTTTT. Filled out from reference TRBV5-1 and TRBJ2-2, the complete variable domain reads KAGVTQTPRYLIKTRGQQVTLSCSPISGHRSVSWYQQTPGQGLQFLFEYFSETQRNKGNFPGRFSGRQFSNSRSEMNVSTLELGDSALYLCAGSLMSRDTGELFFGEGSRLTVL.

The gene calls are TRBV5-4 and TRBJ2-6; D is unclear. This CDR3 comprises 14 residues. Trimming took 9 bases from V and 0 from J, leaving 10 bases between them. Germline V CDR1 and CDR2: SGHNT, YYREEE (reference sequence). Written as DNA, the CDR3 is TGTGCCATCGGAGCGACCTCTGGGGCCAACGTCCTGACTTTC. Translated: CAIGATSGANVLTF.

The chain's CDR3 is CASSVVRGQPQHF. Written as DNA, the CDR3 is TGTGCCAGCAGTGTAGTGAGGGGTCAGCCCCAGCATTTT. This rearrangement joins TRBV6-6 to TRBJ1-5; D possibly corresponds to TRBD1 (5 bases). Trimming removed 5 bases from V and 6 bases from J, with 11 bases in between. The CDR3 has 13 residues. Germline CDR1 is MNHNY and CDR2 is SVGAGI (reference sequence).

The J gene is TRBJ2-2, the V gene TRBV18; possibly TRBD2 for D (7 bases). The CDR3 sequence is 16 residues long. Germline lookup yields CDR1 KGHSH and CDR2 LQKENI. Deletions cut 2 bases from V and 0 bases from J, with 10 bases between. This CDR3 reads CASSPIGGPNTGELFF. The CDR3, as DNA: TGTGCCAGCTCACCAATCGGGGGGCCGAACACCGGGGAGCTGTTTTTT.

The chain uses TRBV6-6 and TRBJ1-2; D is perhaps TRBD1 (5 bases). This CDR3 comprises 16 residues. V was pared by 3 bases and J by 3 bases, with 17 bases between. CDR1 is MNHNY and CDR2 is SVGAGI in the germline V gene (reference sequence). CDR3 sequence: CASSYGGIRGYYGYTF. CDR3 coding DNA: TGTGCCAGCAGTTATGGGGGGATCCGGGGGTACTATGGCTACACCTTC.

This chain links TRBV5-4 with TRBJ2-7; 9 bases map to TRBD2. Germline lookup yields CDR1 SGHNT and CDR2 YYREEE (reference sequence). J was trimmed by 6 bases and V by 0 bases; bases with no gene match: 7. The CDR3 is 15 amino acids. CDR3 protein: CASSLVGTSRLEQYF. CDR3 sequence (DNA): TGTGCCAGCAGCTTGGTTGGGACTAGCCGGCTCGAGCAGTACTTC.

V usage is TRBV5-6 and J usage is TRBJ2-1; D is uncertain. Trimming shortened V by 4 bases and J by 0 bases, and 14 bases separated the two germline ends. This CDR3 is 16 amino acids long. Germline CDR1 and CDR2: SGHDT and YYEEEE. The CDR3 loop reads CASSPSGRNSYNEQFF. Written as DNA, the CDR3 is TGTGCCAGCAGCCCCAGTGGGCGGAACTCCTACAATGAGCAGTTCTTC.

This clone appeared a few times. The CDR3 DNA is TGTGCCAGTAGAGGGACAGGGGAGATAGACGAGCAGTACTTC. Amino acid sequence: CASRGTGEIDEQYF. The chain recombines TRBV19 with TRBJ2-7; 10 nucleotides agree with TRBD1. Germline V gene sequence: CDR1 LNHDA, CDR2 SQIVND (reference sequence). J was trimmed by 5 bases and V by 6 bases; bases with no gene match: 7. The CDR3 is made up of 14 amino acids.